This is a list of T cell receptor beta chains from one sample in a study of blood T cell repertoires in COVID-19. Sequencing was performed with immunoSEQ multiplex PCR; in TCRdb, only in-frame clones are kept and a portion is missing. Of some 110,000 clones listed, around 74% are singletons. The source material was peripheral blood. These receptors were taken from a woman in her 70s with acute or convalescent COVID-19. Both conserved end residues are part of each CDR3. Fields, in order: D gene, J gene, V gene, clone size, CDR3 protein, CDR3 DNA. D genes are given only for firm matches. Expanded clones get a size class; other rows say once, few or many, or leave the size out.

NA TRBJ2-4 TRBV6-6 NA CASSYGRLRDKNIQYF TGTGCCAGCAGCTATGGGAGACTCCGAGACAAAAACATTCAGTACTTC
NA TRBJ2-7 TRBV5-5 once CASSSSRDSYFHEQYF TGTGCCAGCAGCTCAAGTCGGGACTCCTACTTCCACGAGCAGTACTTC
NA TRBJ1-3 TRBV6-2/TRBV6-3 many CASSYTSTGGNTIYF TGTGCCAGCAGTTACACTTCAACAGGTGGAAACACCATATATTTT
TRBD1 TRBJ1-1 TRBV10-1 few CASSERTGEEAFF TGCGCCAGCAGTGAACGGACAGGGGAAGAAGCTTTCTTT
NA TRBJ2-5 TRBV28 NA CASSSTPPKTQYF TGTGCCAGCAGTTCGACTCCCCCGAAGACCCAGTACTTC
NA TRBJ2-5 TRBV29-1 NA CSVEAGRAAGSLRTAETQYF TGCAGCGTTGAAGCGGGTAGGGCGGCGGGCTCCCTCCGGACGGCCGAGACCCAGTACTTC
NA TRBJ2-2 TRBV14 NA CASSQSGDTGELFF TGTGCCAGCAGCCAATCGGGGGACACCGGGGAGCTGTTTTTT
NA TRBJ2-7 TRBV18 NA CASSPGGGGPYEQYF TGTGCCAGCTCCCCGGGGGGCGGGGGCCCCTACGAGCAGTACTTC
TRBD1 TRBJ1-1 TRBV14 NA CASSDQTGGNTEAFF TGTGCCAGCAGCGACCAGACAGGGGGGAACACTGAAGCTTTCTTT
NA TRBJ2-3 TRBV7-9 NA CASTQGGVADTQYF TGTGCCAGCACCCAAGGCGGGGTAGCAGATACGCAGTATTTT